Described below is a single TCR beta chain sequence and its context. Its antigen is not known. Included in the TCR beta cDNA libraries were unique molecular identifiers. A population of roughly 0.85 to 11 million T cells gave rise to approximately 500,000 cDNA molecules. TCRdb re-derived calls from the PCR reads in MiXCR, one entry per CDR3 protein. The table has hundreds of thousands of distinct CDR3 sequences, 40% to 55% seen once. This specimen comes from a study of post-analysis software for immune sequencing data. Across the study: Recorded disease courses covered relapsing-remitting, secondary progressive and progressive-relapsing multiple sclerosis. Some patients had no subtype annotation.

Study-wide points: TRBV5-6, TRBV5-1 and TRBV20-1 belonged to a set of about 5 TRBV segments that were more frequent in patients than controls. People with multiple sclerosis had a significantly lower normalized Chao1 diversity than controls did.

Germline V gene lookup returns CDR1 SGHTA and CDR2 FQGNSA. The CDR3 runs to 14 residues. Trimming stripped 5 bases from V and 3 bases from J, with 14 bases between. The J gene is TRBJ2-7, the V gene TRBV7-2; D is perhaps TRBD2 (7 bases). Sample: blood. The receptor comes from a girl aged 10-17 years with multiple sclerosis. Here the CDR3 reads CASSPNREGYEQYF. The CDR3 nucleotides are TGTGCCAGCAGCCCCAACAGGGAGGGCTACGAGCAGTACTTC.